A single sample gave rise to the 5 T cell receptor beta chains below, sequenced in a study of T cell responses to AZD1222 COVID-19 vaccine. TCRdb's copy holds only in-frame clones and misses some; the assay was immunoSEQ multiplex PCR. The sample lists over 100,000 clones, more than 75% seen once, with more than 10% in the top ten. Sample: peripheral blood, taken on day 0 of AZD1222 vaccination. The source of these receptors is an adult in good health.

CDR3 sequence reads: CATSDPTPPVKNEQFF. The CDR3, as DNA: TGTGCCACCAGTGATCCAACCCCCCCCGTTAAAAATGAGCAGTTCTTC. The chain carries TRBV24-1 and TRBJ2-1; D not resolved. Germline CDR1 and CDR2: KGHDR and SFDVKD. The CDR3 length is 16 residues. V gave up 3 bases and J gave up 7 bases, with 18 bases separating them.

V gene TRBV19 combines with J gene TRBJ1-4; TRBD1 aligns across 8 bases. The CDR3 contains 15 residues. Germline values: CDR1 LNHDA, CDR2 SQIVND (reference sequence). V dropped 4 bases and J dropped 8; count of bases not matched to a gene: 9. The CDR3 sequence is CASSTAGGIGEKLFF. The CDR3 nucleotides read TGTGCCAGTAGTACAGCAGGGGGCATCGGAGAAAAACTGTTTTTT.

The chain employs TRBV6-5 and TRBJ2-7, with 10 bases aligning to TRBD2. The ends lost 5 bases at V and 4 bases at J; junction bases unmatched: 8. The CDR3 has 15 residues. Germline V lookup: CDR1 MNHEY, CDR2 SVGAGI. The CDR3 loop is CASSRLAGVSYEQYF. Written as DNA, the CDR3 is TGTGCCAGCAGTCGCCTAGCGGGAGTGAGTTACGAGCAGTACTTC.

The sample holds one count of this clone. Other DNA sequences in this specimen translate into the identical CDR3. The J gene is TRBJ2-3, the V gene TRBV18; D is ambiguous. Germline values: CDR1 KGHSH, CDR2 LQKENI. This CDR3 spans 12 amino acids. Trimming removed 0 bases at V and 3 bases at J, with 1 base between. The CDR3 DNA reads as TGTGCCAGCTCACCACCTACAGATACGCAGTATTTT. Residues: CASSPPTDTQYF.

The chain employs TRBV11-1 and TRBJ2-1, with a weak D call TRBD2 (6 bases). V shed 1 base and J shed 6 bases, with 10 bases lying between them. The length of the CDR3 is 14 residues. Per the germline V gene, CDR1 is SGHAT and CDR2 is FQDESV (reference sequence). Written as DNA, the CDR3 is TGTGCCAGCAGCTTAGATTTCGGGGGCAATGAGCAGTTCTTC. It translates to CASSLDFGGNEQFF.